This T cell receptor beta chain emerged from a study of tumor and adjacent non-tumor tissue in lung cancer. Overall study results and limits: Compared with tumor, normal lung showed significantly lower TCR diversity. In normal lung, the top 100 clones were significantly more dominant than in tumor.

Three rounds of nested PCR, following a modified ARM-PCR protocol, produced the TCRbeta library. Each CDR3 protein is one row after TCRdb ran MiXCR on the multiplex PCR reads. Found here are about 110,000 distinct CDR3 sequences, approximately 80% of them singletons; the top ten hold 22%. CDR1 MNHEY and CDR2 SVGAGI come from the germline V gene. The CDR3 consists of 13 residues. In this sample, this clonotype turned up once. Its antigen is currently unknown. The junction does not match germline at one end; this may be a read error. No cell sorting was done before RNA was extracted from the tissue. The sample comprised lung tumor tissue. V is TRBV6-5 and J is TRBJ2-7, with D uncertain. This TCR was sampled from a man between 65 and 85 years old with non-small cell lung cancer. This CDR3 is CPSSYTDSYEQYF. The CDR3 bases are TGTCCCAGCAGTTACACAGACTCCTATGAGCAGTACTTC.